Listed below are T cell receptor beta chains from one sample, sequenced in a study of T cells in Graves' hyperthyroidism and ophthalmopathy. TCRdb re-analysed the multiplex PCR reads in MiXCR, keeping a single row per CDR3 protein. Of 350,000 to 400,000 distinct CDR3 sequences listed, 14% are singletons. The material sequenced was blood. These receptor sequences come from a woman aged 60-75 years with Graves' hyperthyroidism. Both conserved end residues are part of each CDR3. Each record gives: clone size, D gene, J gene, CDR3 length, V gene, CDR3 protein, CDR3 DNA. A D gene is named only where the DNA matches it firmly. Clone size appears in some rows only: once, few, many, or a class for an expanded clone.

clone size: many
D gene: .
J gene: TRBJ2-5
CDR3 length: 13
V gene: TRBV12-3/TRBV12-4
CDR3 protein: CASSLRGQETQYF
CDR3 DNA: TGTGCCAGCAGTTTGAGGGGACAAGAGACCCAGTACTTC

clone size: many
D gene: TRBD2
J gene: TRBJ2-1
CDR3 length: 16
V gene: TRBV4-1
CDR3 protein: CASSQVGLAGWGEQFF
CDR3 DNA: TGCGCCAGCAGCCAAGTAGGACTAGCGGGATGGGGTGAGCAGTTCTTC

clone size: many
D gene: .
J gene: TRBJ1-1
CDR3 length: 16
V gene: TRBV12-5
CDR3 protein: CASGLVPHGGNTEAFF
CDR3 DNA: TGTGCTAGTGGTTTGGTCCCTCATGGGGGGAACACTGAAGCTTTCTTT

clone size: few
D gene: TRBD1
J gene: TRBJ1-5
CDR3 length: 15
V gene: TRBV10-3
CDR3 protein: CAISETGGSNQPQHF
CDR3 DNA: TGTGCCATCAGTGAAACAGGGGGTAGCAATCAGCCCCAGCATTTT

clone size: many
D gene: .
J gene: TRBJ2-3
CDR3 length: 14
V gene: TRBV2
CDR3 protein: CASSEFGSADTQYF
CDR3 DNA: TGTGCCAGCAGTGAGTTTGGGTCCGCAGATACGCAGTATTTT

clone size: few
D gene: TRBD2
J gene: TRBJ2-1
CDR3 length: 18
V gene: TRBV3-1
CDR3 protein: CASSQAPWGTSGMGEQFF
CDR3 DNA: TGTGCCAGCAGCCAAGCCCCCTGGGGGACTAGCGGGATGGGTGAGCAGTTCTTC

clone size: many
D gene: .
J gene: TRBJ2-3
CDR3 length: 12
V gene: TRBV5-1
CDR3 protein: CASRLGVDTQYF
CDR3 DNA: TGCGCCAGCAGACTTGGCGTGGATACGCAGTATTTT

clone size: many
D gene: .
J gene: TRBJ2-1
CDR3 length: 13
V gene: TRBV28
CDR3 protein: CAITGQVRNEQFF
CDR3 DNA: TGTGCCATCACAGGGCAGGTTAGGAATGAGCAGTTCTTC

clone size: many
D gene: TRBD1
J gene: TRBJ1-2
CDR3 length: 12
V gene: TRBV30
CDR3 protein: CAWSPTGEGYTF
CDR3 DNA: TGTGCCTGGAGTCCCACAGGGGAGGGCTACACCTTC

clone size: few
D gene: .
J gene: TRBJ2-2
CDR3 length: 11
V gene: TRBV12-3/TRBV12-4
CDR3 protein: CASSFGGELFF
CDR3 DNA: TGTGCCAGCAGTTTCGGCGGGGAGCTGTTTTTT

clone size: few
D gene: .
J gene: TRBJ2-1
CDR3 length: 11
V gene: TRBV28
CDR3 protein: CASSIRHEQFF
CDR3 DNA: TGTGCCAGCAGCATTAGGCATGAGCAGTTCTTC

clone size: .
D gene: TRBD1
J gene: TRBJ2-3
CDR3 length: 15
V gene: TRBV18
CDR3 protein: CASSSSGQPTDTQYF
CDR3 DNA: TGTGCCAGCTCATCATCGGGACAGCCCACAGATACGCAGTATTTT

clone size: many
D gene: .
J gene: TRBJ1-4
CDR3 length: 15
V gene: TRBV11-2
CDR3 protein: CASSRLGGINEKLFF
CDR3 DNA: TGTGCCAGCAGCCGATTGGGTGGGATTAATGAAAAACTGTTTTTT